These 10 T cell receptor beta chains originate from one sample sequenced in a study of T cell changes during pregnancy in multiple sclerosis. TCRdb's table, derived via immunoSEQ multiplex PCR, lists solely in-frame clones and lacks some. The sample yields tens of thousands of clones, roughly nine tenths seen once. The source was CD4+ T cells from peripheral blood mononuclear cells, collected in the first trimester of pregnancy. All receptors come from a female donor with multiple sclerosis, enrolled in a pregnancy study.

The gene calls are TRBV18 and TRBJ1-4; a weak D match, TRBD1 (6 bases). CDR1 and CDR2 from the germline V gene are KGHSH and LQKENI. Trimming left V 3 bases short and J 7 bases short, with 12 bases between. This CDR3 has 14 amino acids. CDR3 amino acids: CASSPRDTGEKLFF. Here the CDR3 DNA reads TGTGCCAGCTCACCCCGGGACACCGGTGAAAAACTGTTTTTT.

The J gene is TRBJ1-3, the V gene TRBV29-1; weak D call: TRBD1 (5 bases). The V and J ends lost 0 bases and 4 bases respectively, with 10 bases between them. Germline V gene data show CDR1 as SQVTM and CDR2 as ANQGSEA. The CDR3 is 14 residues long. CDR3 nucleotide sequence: TGCAGCGTTGAAGATGGGGGGAAAGGAAACACCATATATTTT. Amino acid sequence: CSVEDGGKGNTIYF.

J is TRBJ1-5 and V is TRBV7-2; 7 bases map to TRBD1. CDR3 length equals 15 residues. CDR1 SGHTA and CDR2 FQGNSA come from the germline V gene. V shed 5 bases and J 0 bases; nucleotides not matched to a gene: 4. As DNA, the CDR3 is TGTGCCAGCAGCCTGGGACAGCCTAGCAATCAGCCCCAGCATTTT. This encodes CASSLGQPSNQPQHF.

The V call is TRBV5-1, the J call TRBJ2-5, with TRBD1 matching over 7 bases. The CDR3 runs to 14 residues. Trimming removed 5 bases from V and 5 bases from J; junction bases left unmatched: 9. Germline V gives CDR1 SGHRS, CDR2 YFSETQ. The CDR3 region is CASRTRGGKETQYF. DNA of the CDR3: TGCGCCAGCAGGACCCGAGGGGGCAAGGAGACCCAGTACTTC.

The CDR3: CASSPLSDLNTGELFF. The DNA for the CDR3 is TGTGCCAGCAGCCCTCTGTCGGACTTAAACACCGGGGAGCTGTTTTTT. The chain joins TRBV11-3 to TRBJ2-2; D is possibly TRBD2 (5 bases). V was cut by 5 bases and J by 2 bases, with 15 bases left in between. Germline CDR1 is SGHNT and CDR2 is YENEEA. The length of the CDR3 is 16 residues.

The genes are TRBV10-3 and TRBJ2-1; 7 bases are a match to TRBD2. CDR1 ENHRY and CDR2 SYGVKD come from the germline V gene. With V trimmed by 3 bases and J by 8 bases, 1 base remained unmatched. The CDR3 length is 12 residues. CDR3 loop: CAISEREDEQFF. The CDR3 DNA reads TGTGCCATCAGTGAACGGGAGGATGAGCAGTTCTTC.

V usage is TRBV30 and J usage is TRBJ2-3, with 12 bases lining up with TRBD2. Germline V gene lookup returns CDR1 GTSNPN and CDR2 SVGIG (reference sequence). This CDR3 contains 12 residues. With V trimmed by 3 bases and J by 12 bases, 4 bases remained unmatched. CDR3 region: CAWRTSGGNQYF. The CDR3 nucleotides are TGTGCCTGGAGGACTAGCGGGGGTAACCAGTATTTT.

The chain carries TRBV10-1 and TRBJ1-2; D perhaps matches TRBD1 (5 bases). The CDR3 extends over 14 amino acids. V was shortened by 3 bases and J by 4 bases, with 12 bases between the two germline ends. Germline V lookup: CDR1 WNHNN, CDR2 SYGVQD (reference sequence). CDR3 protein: CASSDSRGRYGYTF. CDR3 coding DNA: TGCGCCAGCAGTGATTCGCGGGGACGCTATGGCTACACCTTC.

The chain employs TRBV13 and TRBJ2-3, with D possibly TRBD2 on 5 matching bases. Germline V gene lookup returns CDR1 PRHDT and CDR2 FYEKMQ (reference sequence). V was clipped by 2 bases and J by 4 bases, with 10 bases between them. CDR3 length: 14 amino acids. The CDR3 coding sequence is TGTGCCAGCAGCTTATCGGCGGGTTCAGATACGCAGTATTTT. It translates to CASSLSAGSDTQYF.

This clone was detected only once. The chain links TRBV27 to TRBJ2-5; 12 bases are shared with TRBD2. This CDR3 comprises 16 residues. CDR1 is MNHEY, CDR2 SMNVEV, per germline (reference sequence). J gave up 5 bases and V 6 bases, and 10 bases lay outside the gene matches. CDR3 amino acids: CASSDTTSGRWETQYF. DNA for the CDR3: TGTGCCAGCAGCGACACGACTAGCGGGAGATGGGAGACCCAGTACTTC.